This T cell receptor beta chain was sequenced during a study of T cell responses to AZD1222 COVID-19 vaccine. Study background: Combined were second doses at about 4 or about 12 weeks.

For this clone: The antigen is not known.

TCRdb's table, derived via immunoSEQ multiplex PCR, lists solely in-frame clones and lacks some. The sample gives 100,000 to 150,000 clones, about 89% of which show up once; 10% is in the top ten. Findings and limits, study-wide: Spike-specific TCR breadth and depth went up after people got two AZD1222 doses.

The CDR3 has 14 amino acids. The germline V gene has CDR1 SGHAT and CDR2 FQDESV (reference sequence). V lost 5 bases and J lost 7, with 16 bases in between. This receptor was obtained from an adult in good health. The sample in question was peripheral blood, obtained on day 0 of AZD1222 vaccination. The V call is TRBV11-1, the J call TRBJ2-3; D is unclear. In DNA form, the CDR3 reads TGTGCCAGCAGCCGCGAATCGCTCGGAAATACGCAGTATTTT. This codes for CASSRESLGNTQYF.